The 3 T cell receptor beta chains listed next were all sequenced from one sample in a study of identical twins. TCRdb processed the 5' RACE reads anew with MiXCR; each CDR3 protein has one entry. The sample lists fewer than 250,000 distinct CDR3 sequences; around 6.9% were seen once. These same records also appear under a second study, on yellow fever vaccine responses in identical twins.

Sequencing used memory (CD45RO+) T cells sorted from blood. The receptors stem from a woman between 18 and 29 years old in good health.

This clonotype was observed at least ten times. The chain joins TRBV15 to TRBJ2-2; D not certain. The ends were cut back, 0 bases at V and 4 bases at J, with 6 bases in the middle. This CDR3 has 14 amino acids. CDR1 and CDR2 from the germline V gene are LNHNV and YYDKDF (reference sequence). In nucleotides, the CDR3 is TGTGCCACCAGCAGAGATCCGACCACCGGGGAGCTGTTTTTT. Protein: CATSRDPTTGELFF.

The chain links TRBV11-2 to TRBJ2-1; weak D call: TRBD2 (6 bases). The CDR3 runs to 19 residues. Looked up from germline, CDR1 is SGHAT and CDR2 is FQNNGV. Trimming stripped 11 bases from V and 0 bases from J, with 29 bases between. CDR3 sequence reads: CAEPGEGTQGLDSYNEQFF. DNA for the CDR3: TGTGCCGAGCCGGGAGAGGGGACCCAGGGTTTAGACTCCTACAATGAGCAGTTCTTC.

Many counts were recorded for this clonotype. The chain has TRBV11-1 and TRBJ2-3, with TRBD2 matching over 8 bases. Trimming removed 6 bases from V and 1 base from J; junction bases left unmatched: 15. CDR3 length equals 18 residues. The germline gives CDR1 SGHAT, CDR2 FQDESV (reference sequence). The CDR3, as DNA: TGTGCCAGCAGACCCCCGGGTAGCGGGACTGTGGGCACAGATACGCAGTATTTT. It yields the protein CASRPPGSGTVGTDTQYF.